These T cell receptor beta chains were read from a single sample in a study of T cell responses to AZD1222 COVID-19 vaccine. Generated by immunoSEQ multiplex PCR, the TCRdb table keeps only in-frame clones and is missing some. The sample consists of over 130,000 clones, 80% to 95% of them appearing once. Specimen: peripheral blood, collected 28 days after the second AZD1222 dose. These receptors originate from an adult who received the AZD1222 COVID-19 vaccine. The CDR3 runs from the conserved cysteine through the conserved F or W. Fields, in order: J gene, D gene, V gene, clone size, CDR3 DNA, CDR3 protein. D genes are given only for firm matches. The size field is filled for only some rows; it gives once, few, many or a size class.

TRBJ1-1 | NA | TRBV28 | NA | TGTGCCAGCCTACAGAGGAACACTGAAGCTTTCTTT | CASLQRNTEAFF
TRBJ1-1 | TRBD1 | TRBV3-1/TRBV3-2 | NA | TGTGCCAGCAGCCAATCAGGGGGGAACACTGAAGCTTTCTTT | CASSQSGGNTEAFF
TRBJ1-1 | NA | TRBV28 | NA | TGTGCCAGCAGTAGGACAGCAGAAGCTTTCTTT | CASSRTAEAFF
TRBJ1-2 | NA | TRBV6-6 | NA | TGTGCCAGCAGTTACTCGGTAACAGTCACCCTCTATGGCTACACCTTC | CASSYSVTVTLYGYTF
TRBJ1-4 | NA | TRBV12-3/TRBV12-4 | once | TGTGCCAGCAGTTTAGTTTCATCGGAAAAACTGTTTTTT | CASSLVSSEKLFF
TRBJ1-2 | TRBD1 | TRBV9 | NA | TGTGCCAGCAGCCCCGGACAGGCTCGCTATGGCTACACCTTC | CASSPGQARYGYTF
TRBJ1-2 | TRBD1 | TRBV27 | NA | TGTGCCAGCAGTCTAACTTCAGAGGGGGCCTATGGCTACACCTTC | CASSLTSEGAYGYTF
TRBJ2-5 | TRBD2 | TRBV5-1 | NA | TGCGCCAGCAGCCCGAGTGTCCTAGCGGGGATGAAAGAGACCCAGTACTTC | CASSPSVLAGMKETQYF
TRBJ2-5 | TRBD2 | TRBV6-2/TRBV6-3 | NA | TGTGCCAGCAGTTACTCCCCACTAGCGGGAGACCGGGAGACCCAGTACTTC | CASSYSPLAGDRETQYF
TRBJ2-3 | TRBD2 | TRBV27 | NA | TGTGCCAGCAGGAGCGGGAGTACAGATACGCAGTATTTT | CASRSGSTDTQYF
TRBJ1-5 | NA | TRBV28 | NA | TGTGCCAGCAGTTTTCGGCTGAGCAATCAGCCCCAGCATTTT | CASSFRLSNQPQHF
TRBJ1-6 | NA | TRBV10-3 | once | TGTGCCATCAGTGATTTCGACGGCGCGAATTCACCCCTCCACTTT | CAISDFDGANSPLHF